The source of this T cell receptor (beta chain) is a study of human T cells and chemical hapten exposure. At the level of the study: Women made up most patients, who had alopecia areata, totalis or universalis. Broader study findings: Expanded TCRs showed more large CDR3 clusters than pre-sensitization or healthy control sets.

V shed 1 base and J shed 4 bases, with 16 bases lying between them. Germline values: CDR1 SGHVS, CDR2 FNYEAQ. CDR3 size: 17 residues. This clonotype was counted ten times or more. The antigen remains unidentified. Documented time point: pre-sensitization, week 0. The treatment was: therapeutic diphenylcyclopropenone sensitization with weekly scalp DPC. Whole blood, unfractionated, served as the material for total RNA extraction. Alopecia patients, 18 to 70 years old and DPC-suitable, served as donors. One entry per CDR3 protein, called by TCRdb with MiXCR from the RACE reads. The sample has tens of thousands of distinct CDR3 sequences, 9.5% to 15% seen once.

This TCR came from a middle-aged woman with alopecia areata. Some clones in this sample may be carry-over from other donors' samples. V and J are TRBV7-6 and TRBJ2-2; no reliable D call. Sequenced material: whole blood, taken in connection with sensitization to the hapten diphenylcyclopropenone (DPC). CDR3 coding DNA: TGTGCCAGCAGCTTAGTTGGCAGTCAATCAGTCACCGGGGAGCTGTTTTTT. Its protein product is CASSLVGSQSVTGELFF.